Listed here are 9 T cell receptor beta chains from one sample, sequenced in a study of a mutant IDH1 vaccine in newly diagnosed glioma. Antigens for these TCRs are unknown. Produced via immunoSEQ multiplex PCR; TCRdb's table is partial and in-frame only. This table has 25,000 or so clones, 84% appearing once. The time point here: week 47, end of study. In every dose of vaccine, 300 ug of mutant IDH1 20-mer peptide was given alongside topical imiquimod. Sequenced here: PBMCs, sampled from a glioma patient whose treatment included an IDH1 peptide vaccine. These receptors were obtained from a man aged 35 to 55 with glioma.

This chain connects TRBV19 to TRBJ2-1, with TRBD2 matching over 10 bases. Germline assignment: CDR1 LNHDA and CDR2 SQIVND (reference sequence). CDR3 length equals 14 residues. V lost 6 bases to trimming and J lost 5 bases; unmatched junction nucleotides: 4. CDR3 in DNA: TGTGCCAGTAGCCTTGGACTAGCGGACAATGAGCAGTTCTTC. Translating it yields CASSLGLADNEQFF.

The V gene is TRBV12-2, the J gene TRBJ2-7; the DNA was not compared with TRBD1, the D call given in the table. TRBV12-2 is a documented pseudogene. This CDR3 is built from 16 residues. CDR3 in DNA: TGTGCAAGTCGCTTCACAAGGACAGAAAGCTCCTACGAGCAGTACTTC. It encodes CASRFTRTESSYEQYF.

The V and J genes are TRBV9 and TRBJ2-7, with TRBD1 identical over 7 bases. Per germline, CDR1 SGDLS and CDR2 YYNGEE. The junction had 8 bases not matched to a gene; V was cut back by 0 bases and J by 5 bases. CDR3 length: 15 residues. The CDR3 nucleotides read TGTGCCAGCAGCGTAGGAGGGGGCGACGGTAACGAGCAGTACTTC. Its translation is CASSVGGGDGNEQYF.

This clone is medium-sized (0.01 to 0.1%) by share. The chain has TRBV27 and TRBJ2-7; TRBD1 matches 8 bases. J was trimmed by 0 bases and V by 4 bases; bases with no gene match: 5. The CDR3 is made up of 15 amino acids. Germline CDR1 MNHEY, CDR2 SMNVEV (reference sequence). CDR3 sequence: CASSSDRDPSYEQYF. The CDR3 DNA reads as TGTGCCAGCAGTTCGGACAGGGATCCCTCCTACGAGCAGTACTTC.

The DNA for the CDR3 is TGTGCCAGCAGCTCAGACGAACAATGGGCTCGGGGTACAGATACGCAGTATTTT. It translates to CASSSDEQWARGTDTQYF. The chain combines TRBV5-6 with TRBJ2-3, with TRBD2 as a possible D gene (5 bases). CDR1 and CDR2 (germline): SGHDT, YYEEEE. CDR3 length equals 18 residues. Trimming left V 3 bases short and J 3 bases short, with 23 bases between.

V is TRBV7-8 and J is TRBJ2-2, with TRBD1 as a possible D gene (5 bases). V was trimmed by 8 bases and J by 4 bases, leaving 17 bases between them. The length of the CDR3 is 15 residues. Per the germline V gene, CDR1 is SGHVS and CDR2 is FQNEAQ. CDR3 loop: CASLGSGPITGELFF. The CDR3 nucleotides are TGTGCCAGCCTTGGTTCAGGGCCTATCACCGGGGAGCTGTTTTTT. The full variable domain, with the rest looked up from reference TRBV7-8 and TRBJ2-2, is GAGVSQSPRYKVAKRGQDVALRCDPISGHVSLFWYQQALGQGPEFLTYFQNEAQLDKSGLPSDRFFAERPEGSVSTLKIQRTQQEDSAVYLCASLGSGPITGELFFGEGSRLTVL.

The chain recombines TRBV19 with TRBJ2-7; a weak D match, TRBD1 (5 bases). Germline V gene lookup returns CDR1 LNHDA and CDR2 SQIVND (reference sequence). Trimming removed 7 bases from V and 4 bases from J, with 20 bases in between. CDR3 size: 15 residues. The CDR3 reads CASTPSAQESYEQYF. The DNA for the CDR3 is TGTGCCAGTACCCCCAGTGCACAGGAGAGTTACGAGCAGTACTTC.

The chain has TRBV2 and TRBJ2-1; 7 bases fit TRBD2. The CDR3 is 12 residues long. The J segment lost 8 bases and the V segment lost 7 bases, leaving 5 bases of the junction unmatched. Germline loops: CDR1 SNHLY, CDR2 FYNNEI. The CDR3 region is CASTREDDEQFF. The CDR3 region has the DNA TGTGCCAGCACTCGGGAGGATGATGAGCAGTTCTTC.

The DNA for the CDR3 is TGTGCCAGCAGCTTTTATGGGGATAGCAATCAGCCCCAGCATTTT. It is translated as CASSFYGDSNQPQHF. J is TRBJ1-5 and V is TRBV5-6; D is undetermined. This CDR3 spans 15 amino acids. Trimming cost V 2 bases and J 0 bases, with 9 bases left between them. Germline CDR1 and CDR2: SGHDT and YYEEEE.